This paragraph covers one TCR beta chain sequence. These data are taken from a study of shared clonotypes between healthy human individuals. It was on ten immunoSEQ deep assay plates that unsorted PBMC DNA was sequenced. Sequenced by immunoSEQ multiplex PCR; TCRdb stores in-frame clones only, minus some. The profile shows fewer than 650,000 clones, roughly 79% of them singletons. The CDR3 runs 16 residues. Per germline, CDR1 ENHRY and CDR2 SYGVKD. The junction had 6 bases not matched to a gene; V was cut back by 3 bases and J by 2 bases. Those who donated were healthy HIV-negative adults, with no recent acute infections or vaccinations reported.

Source material: PBMCs. This chain connects TRBV10-3 to TRBJ2-3; 9 bases are a match to TRBD2. The clonotype comes from a woman in her 40s in good health. Some clones in this sample may be carry-over from other donors' samples. CDR3 DNA: TGTGCCATCAGTGAAGTGCGGGAGGGTACCACAGATACGCAGTATTTT. Its translation: CAISEVREGTTDTQYF.